This TCR beta chain was identified during a study of blood T cell repertoires in COVID-19. In the authors' workflow: Using reference gene primer amplification, nucleated cell counts were estimated. The protocol was immunoSEQ multiplex PCR, while the TCRdb copy is restricted to in-frame clones and leaves out a portion. V and J calls and clone size are those listed in that table; D and trimming were worked out from the DNA. The sample has some 280,000 clones, roughly 85% seen once. J gave up 0 bases and V 4 bases, and 2 bases lay outside the gene matches. Germline CDR1 and CDR2: LGHNA and YSLEER. The CDR3 contains 15 residues.

This chain connects TRBV4-3 to TRBJ1-1; TRBD1 agrees at 10 bases. This sequence was found in a young woman with active or convalescent COVID-19. Sequences were obtained from peripheral blood. CDR3 residues: CASSPGTGVNTEAFF. CDR3 bases: TGCGCCAGCAGCCCCGGGACAGGGGTGAACACTGAAGCTTTCTTT.